Listed below are T cell receptor beta chains from one sample, sequenced in a study of OX40 agonist ivuxolimab in advanced cancers. Here immunoSEQ multiplex PCR was the method, and the copy in TCRdb shows in-frame clones only, minus some. Of more than 65,000 clones in the sample, 80% to 85% are singletons; the top ten hold more than 4%. The sequencing here drew on CD4+ or CD8+ T cells sorted from blood, taken in a trial of the OX40 agonist ivuxolimab. These receptors all come from an adult with an advanced solid tumor such as melanoma, head and neck, liver or kidney cancer. Each CDR3 is given with its conserved first and last residue. D genes are given only for firm matches. The size of a clone is reported for some rows only, either as once, few or many, or as a class for expanded clones.

size: -; J: TRBJ1-2; D: -; V: TRBV29-1; DNA: TGCAGCGTTGAAGGAGAGAGGGTCTACACCTTC; CDR3: CSVEGERVYTF
size: -; J: TRBJ1-5; D: -; V: TRBV21-1; DNA: TGTGCCAGCAGCACCCGAAGGCCATCTACAGGGACTAATCAGCCCCAGCATTTT; CDR3: CASSTRRPSTGTNQPQHF
size: -; J: TRBJ2-1; D: -; V: TRBV7-9; DNA: TGTGCCAGCAGCCCCCCGGGGAGCTCCTACAATGAGCAGTTCTTC; CDR3: CASSPPGSSYNEQFF
size: -; J: TRBJ2-7; D: -; V: TRBV5-4; DNA: TGTGCCAGCAGCTTGGAGGGACTCAGACCTTATACCTACGAGCAGTACTTC; CDR3: CASSLEGLRPYTYEQYF
size: -; J: TRBJ1-5; D: -; V: TRBV19; DNA: TGTGCCAGTAGTCCTCAGGGGTTAGGGCAGCCCCAGCATTTT; CDR3: CASSPQGLGQPQHF
size: -; J: TRBJ1-2; D: TRBD1; V: TRBV9; DNA: TGTGCCAGCAGCACGTCCGGGACAGGGGTTGGCTACACCTTC; CDR3: CASSTSGTGVGYTF
size: -; J: TRBJ2-7; D: TRBD1; V: TRBV11-3; DNA: TGTGCCAGCAGCCGGGGACAGGGCAGAAGCTCCTACGAGCAGTACTTC; CDR3: CASSRGQGRSSYEQYF
size: -; J: TRBJ1-6; D: -; V: TRBV6-5; DNA: TGTGCCAGTGGGTTTGAGGGGGATTCACCCCTCCACTTT; CDR3: CASGFEGDSPLHF
size: -; J: TRBJ1-1; D: -; V: TRBV2; DNA: TGTGCCAGGGGGGGTTACACTGAAGCTTTCTTT; CDR3: CARGGYTEAFF
size: -; J: TRBJ1-2; D: -; V: TRBV7-2; DNA: TGTGCCAGCAGCTTCGAAAGAGGTGGTGGCTACACCTTC; CDR3: CASSFERGGGYTF
size: -; J: TRBJ1-5; D: -; V: TRBV9; DNA: TGTGCCAGCAGCGAGACGCACTCCCTGGGGCCCCAGCATTTT; CDR3: CASSETHSLGPQHF
size: -; J: TRBJ1-5; D: -; V: TRBV7-9; DNA: TGTGCCAGCAGCCCGGATAGGGGGCCCCAGCATTTT; CDR3: CASSPDRGPQHF
size: many; J: TRBJ2-1; D: TRBD1; V: TRBV19; DNA: TGTGCCAGTAGCTTCGACAGGGTATCCTACAATGAGCAGTTCTTC; CDR3: CASSFDRVSYNEQFF
size: -; J: TRBJ1-3; D: -; V: TRBV5-1; DNA: TGCGCCAGCAGCTTGGCCGGGGGAACTGGAAACACCATATATTTT; CDR3: CASSLAGGTGNTIYF
size: -; J: TRBJ1-4; D: TRBD1; V: TRBV4-2; DNA: TGTGCCAGCAGCCAAGATCGGGACAGCCGTAATGAAAAACTGTTTTTT; CDR3: CASSQDRDSRNEKLFF
size: -; J: TRBJ1-3; D: -; V: TRBV6-5; DNA: TGTGCCACCAGGCGGAGCTCTGGAAACACCATATATTTT; CDR3: CATRRSSGNTIYF
size: once; J: TRBJ2-2; D: -; V: TRBV11-1; DNA: TGTGCCAGCAGCTCCATCTCTCGGGAGCTGTTTTTT; CDR3: CASSSISRELFF
size: -; J: TRBJ2-3; D: TRBD2; V: TRBV19; DNA: TGTGCCAGTAGTAAGGAGCGGGGGATTGGCACAGATACGCAGTATTTT; CDR3: CASSKERGIGTDTQYF
size: -; J: TRBJ1-2; D: TRBD1; V: TRBV6-1; DNA: TGTGCCAGCAGTGAATGGACAGGATCTAACTATGGCTACACCTTC; CDR3: CASSEWTGSNYGYTF
size: -; J: TRBJ1-2; D: -; V: TRBV29-1; DNA: TGCAGCGTTCAGCAGGGCAGTAGCTATGGCTACACCTTC; CDR3: CSVQQGSSYGYTF
size: -; J: TRBJ1-5; D: -; V: TRBV30; DNA: TGTGCCTGGAGCCTGGACGACGTTCAGCCCCAGCATTTT; CDR3: CAWSLDDVQPQHF
size: once; J: TRBJ2-7; D: -; V: TRBV30; DNA: TGTGCCTGGAGTGTAGGGGGTTACGAGCAGTACTTC; CDR3: CAWSVGGYEQYF